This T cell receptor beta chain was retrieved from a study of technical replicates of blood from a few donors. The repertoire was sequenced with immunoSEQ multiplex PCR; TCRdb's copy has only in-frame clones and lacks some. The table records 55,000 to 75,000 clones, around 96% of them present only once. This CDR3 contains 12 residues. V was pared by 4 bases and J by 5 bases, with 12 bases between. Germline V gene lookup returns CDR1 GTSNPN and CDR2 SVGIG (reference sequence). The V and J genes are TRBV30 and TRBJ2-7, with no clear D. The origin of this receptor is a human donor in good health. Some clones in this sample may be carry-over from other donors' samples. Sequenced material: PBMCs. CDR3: CAWTELSDEQYF. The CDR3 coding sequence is TGTGCCTGGACAGAACTGAGCGACGAGCAGTACTTC. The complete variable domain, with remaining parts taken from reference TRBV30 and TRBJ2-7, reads SQTIHQWPATLVQPVGSPLSLECTVEGTSNPNLYWYRQAAGRGLQLLFYSVGIGQISSEVPQNLSASRPQDRQFILSSKKLLLSDSGFYLCAWTELSDEQYFGPGTRLTVT.